These 28 T cell receptor beta chains share one sample of origin, sequenced in a study of neurological immune-mediated disorders. Each CDR3 protein gets one entry after TCRdb re-called the 5' RACE reads with MiXCR. The sample lists over 45,000 distinct CDR3 sequences, roughly a quarter occurring once. The sequencing sample was made of PBMCs. The receptor source for this set is a woman between 65 and 79 years old in good health.

On this clonotype itself: An end of the junction differs from the germline gene, which may be a read error. The rearrangement uses TRBV5-5 and TRBJ2-5, with a possible D match to TRBD2 (6 bases). The CDR3 spans 15 residues. The germline gives CDR1 SGHKS, CDR2 YYEKEE (reference sequence). CDR3 amino acids: CASRSGLMTQETQYF. CDR3 sequence (DNA): TGTGCCAGCAGGAGCGGACTAATGACCCAAGAGACTCAGTACTTC.

This clonotype has ten or more counts. The chain links TRBV20-1 to TRBJ2-1; 10 positions match TRBD2. Trimming took 3 bases from V and 7 from J; bases not matched to a gene: 6. Looked up from germline, CDR1 is DFQATT and CDR2 is SNEGSKA (reference sequence). The CDR3 runs 14 residues. The DNA for the CDR3 is TGCAGTGCTAGCCCGGCTAGCGGGAGTAATGAGCAGTTCTTC. Its translation: CSASPASGSNEQFF.

This clonotype was detected ten times or more. The chain combines TRBV5-1 with TRBJ2-1; D might be TRBD1 or TRBD2, each matching 5 bases. The CDR3 contains 16 residues. V was cut by 4 bases and J by 2 bases, with 16 bases left in between. Per the germline V gene, CDR1 is SGHRS and CDR2 is YFSETQ. CDR3 nucleotide sequence: TGCGCCAGCAGCCCCTGGGGGAGTCTGGCCTACAATGAGCAGTTCTTC. It codes for CASSPWGSLAYNEQFF.

The sample holds many counts of this clonotype. V is TRBV20-1 and J is TRBJ2-7; perhaps TRBD1 as D (6 bases). The V gene lost 6 bases and the J gene lost 1 base, with 13 bases spanning the gap. Germline V lookup: CDR1 DFQATT, CDR2 SNEGSKA (reference sequence). CDR3 length: 13 residues. The CDR3 DNA sequence: TGCAGTGCGATCCCCGGGACATCCTACGAGCAGTACTTC. Its protein product is CSAIPGTSYEQYF.

This clonotype was counted between two and nine times. This chain links TRBV11-2 with TRBJ2-3; TRBD2 agrees at 9 bases. Germline trimming cut 5 bases from V and 5 bases from J; bases unmatched to any gene: 17. The CDR3 loop spans 18 amino acids. Germline assignment: CDR1 SGHAT and CDR2 FQNNGV. In nucleotides, the CDR3 is TGTGCCAGCAGCCGAACCGGGACTAGCCTGATGCCGGTAGATACGCAGTATTTT. It encodes CASSRTGTSLMPVDTQYF. The full variable domain, in which reference TRBV11-2 and TRBJ2-3 provide the parts outside the CDR3, is EAGVAQSPRYKIIEKRQSVAFWCNPISGHATLYWYQQILGQGPKLLIQFQNNGVVDDSQLPKDRFSAERLKGVDSTLKIQPAKLEDSAVYLCASSRTGTSLMPVDTQYFGPGTRLTVL.

This clonotype was seen at least ten times. This chain connects TRBV3-1 to TRBJ2-1, with 8 bases aligning to TRBD2. V lost 6 bases, J lost 0 bases, and 7 bases stayed unmatched. Germline V gene data show CDR1 as LGHDT and CDR2 as YNNKEL (reference sequence). This CDR3 is 16 amino acids long. CDR3 sequence (DNA): TGTGCCAGCAGTCAATTAACTAGCGGCTCCTACAATGAGCAGTTCTTC. Translation: CASSQLTSGSYNEQFF.

This sequence joins TRBV14 and TRBJ2-7; D may be TRBD1 (5 bases). The CDR3 sequence is 18 residues long. The V and J ends lost 0 bases and 2 bases respectively, with 20 bases between them. Germline values: CDR1 SGHDN, CDR2 FVKESK. The CDR3 here is CASSQDGWTRPKPYEQYF. The CDR3 nucleotides are TGTGCCAGCAGCCAAGATGGGTGGACACGGCCGAAACCCTACGAGCAGTACTTC.

The sample holds many counts of this clonotype. This rearrangement joins TRBV20-1 to TRBJ2-1; perhaps TRBD2 as D (6 bases). Between the trimmed V and J ends, which lost 6 bases and 6 bases, there was a span of 27 bases. The CDR3 consists of 17 residues. Germline V lookup: CDR1 DFQATT, CDR2 SNEGSKA (reference sequence). CDR3 protein: CSAPAPGFSGVLNEQFF. For the CDR3, the DNA is TGCAGTGCACCCGCCCCAGGGTTCTCGGGGGTCCTCAATGAGCAGTTCTTC.

The table lists this clonotype with many counts. The V gene is TRBV15, the J gene TRBJ1-5; unclear D gene. Germline V gene data show CDR1 as LNHNV and CDR2 as YYDKDF (reference sequence). The CDR3 consists of 15 residues. V gave up 0 bases and J gave up 9 bases, with 15 bases separating them. The CDR3 here is CATSRDQVPDRPQHF. CDR3 bases: TGTGCCACCAGCAGAGATCAGGTACCGGACCGGCCCCAGCATTTT.

This clonotype was seen ten or more times. This rearrangement joins TRBV5-1 to TRBJ1-1, with D maybe TRBD1 (5 bases). The CDR3 spans 14 residues. Germline CDR1 reads SGHRS; CDR2 reads YFSETQ. V lost 4 bases, J lost 0 bases, and 10 bases lay in between. The CDR3 region has the DNA TGCGCCAGCAGCGGGGGGGGTTTGAACACTGAAGCTTTCTTT. It specifies CASSGGGLNTEAFF. Drawing the rest from reference TRBV5-1 and TRBJ1-1, the complete variable domain is KAGVTQTPRYLIKTRGQQVTLSCSPISGHRSVSWYQQTPGQGLQFLFEYFSETQRNKGNFPGRFSGRQFSNSRSEMNVSTLELGDSALYLCASSGGGLNTEAFFGQGTRLTVV.

This clonotype was counted many times. V usage is TRBV6-5 and J usage is TRBJ2-7; no clear D gene. The germline gives CDR1 MNHEY, CDR2 SVGAGI. There are 11 residues in the CDR3. V was cut by 5 bases and J by 2 bases, with 4 bases left in between. The CDR3 protein is CASSEPYEQYF. In DNA, the CDR3 is TGTGCCAGCAGTGAACCCTACGAGCAGTACTTC.

This clonotype was found many times. The chain combines TRBV20-1 with TRBJ1-5, with D tentatively TRBD1 (5 bases). Germline-derived CDR1 and CDR2 are DFQATT and SNEGSKA (reference sequence). V gave up 3 bases and J gave up 0 bases, with 15 bases separating them. The CDR3 is 16 residues long. The CDR3 DNA is TGCAGTGCTAGGGACGCCGGGGGATTTAGCAATCAGCCCCAGCATTTT. Amino acid sequence: CSARDAGGFSNQPQHF.

This clonotype is medium-sized (0.01 to 0.1%) within its sample. The chain combines TRBV29-1 with TRBJ2-3; TRBD1 matches at 7 bases. The germline CDR1 and CDR2 sequences are SQVTM and ANQGSEA. With 6 bases clipped from V and 6 bases from J, the junction kept 6 bases outside the gene matches. The CDR3 runs 12 residues. The CDR3 nucleotides are TGCAGCGTGAAAACAGGGGTGGATACGCAGTATTTT. It codes for CSVKTGVDTQYF.

This clonotype was seen more than once but under ten times. The genes are TRBV12-3 or TRBV12-4 and TRBJ2-6, with D unclear. The CDR3 spans 15 residues. Trimming cost V 4 bases and J 2 bases, with 9 bases left between them. CDR3 amino acids: CASSSDLPGANVLTF. CDR3 DNA sequence: TGTGCCAGCAGTTCGGACCTCCCTGGGGCCAACGTCCTGACTTTC.

This clonotype occurred many times. Here the CDR3 reads CASSPVLVYTEAFF. CDR3 nucleotides: TGCGCCAGCAGCCCGGTGTTGGTCTACACTGAAGCTTTCTTT. The genes are TRBV5-1 and TRBJ1-1; D is unresolved. Germline V gives CDR1 SGHRS, CDR2 YFSETQ. The germline V and J ends were trimmed by 4 bases and 3 bases, with 13 bases remaining between them. CDR3 length: 14 amino acids.

The chain links TRBV7-6 to TRBJ1-2; D not certain. CDR3 length equals 15 residues. The V end lost 1 base, the J end lost 5 bases, and 14 bases lay between the germline ends. Germline V gene sequence: CDR1 SGHVS, CDR2 FNYEAQ. CDR3 sequence (DNA): TGTGCCAGCAGCTTAGGGCACGGCGGCCATTATGGCTACACCTTC. Protein product: CASSLGHGGHYGYTF.

This clonotype appeared many times. This chain links TRBV10-3 with TRBJ2-3; 7 nucleotides match TRBD1. This CDR3 has 14 amino acids. Germline V CDR1 and CDR2: ENHRY, SYGVKD. V lost 6 bases to trimming and J lost 2 bases; unmatched junction nucleotides: 5. Here the CDR3 reads CAIRGDSITDTQYF. CDR3 nucleotide sequence: TGTGCCATCAGGGGGGACAGTATCACAGATACGCAGTATTTT.

This clonotype was seen at least ten times. The junction shows a germline mismatch at one end, possibly a read error. The chain carries TRBV4-1 and TRBJ2-1; the D gene could be TRBD1 or TRBD2 (5 bases each). The germline V gene has CDR1 MGHRA and CDR2 YSYEKL. CDR3 length: 13 amino acids. The CDR3 loop is CASRQGGYNEQFF. The CDR3 bases are TGCGCCAGCCGCCAGGGCGGGTACAATGAGCAGTTCTTC.

The DNA of the CDR3 is TGCGCCAGCAGGACCGGGACTAGCGGTATAGATACGCAGTATTTT. As protein: CASRTGTSGIDTQYF. The chain couples TRBV5-1 to TRBJ2-3, with 11 positions matching TRBD2. Trimming removed 5 bases from V and 5 bases from J; junction bases left unmatched: 7. This CDR3 contains 15 residues. Germline CDR1 SGHRS, CDR2 YFSETQ.

This clonotype was recorded at least ten times. The rearrangement uses TRBV10-3 and TRBJ1-5; D is ambiguous. CDR1 ENHRY and CDR2 SYGVKD come from the germline V gene. Trimming pared 4 bases from V and 3 bases from J, leaving 4 bases between. The CDR3 is made up of 12 amino acids. CDR3 residues: CAISGNNQPQHF. In DNA form, the CDR3 reads TGTGCCATCAGTGGGAACAATCAGCCCCAGCATTTT.

This clonotype was picked up many times. The chain is built from TRBV20-1 and TRBJ1-2; D remains unclear. Trimming took 1 base from V and 4 from J, leaving 7 bases between them. The CDR3 runs to 12 residues. Germline V gene sequence: CDR1 DFQATT, CDR2 SNEGSKA (reference sequence). As DNA, the CDR3 is TGCAGTGCTAGAGTGGCCTTCTATGGCTACACCTTC. Its translation: CSARVAFYGYTF.

This chain links TRBV5-1 with TRBJ1-6; D uncertain. CDR1 is SGHRS and CDR2 is YFSETQ in the germline V gene. The CDR3 covers 18 residues. V was clipped by 3 bases and J by 11 bases, with 27 bases between them. The chain's CDR3 is CASSCKALAPRVRPPLHF. CDR3 coding DNA: TGCGCCAGCAGCTGTAAGGCTCTTGCTCCCAGAGTTCGCCCACCCCTCCACTTT.

This clonotype was counted many times. J is TRBJ2-2 and V is TRBV20-1; no reliable D call. The CDR3 is 12 amino acids. V was trimmed by 0 bases and J by 6 bases, leaving 5 bases between them. In germline, CDR1 is DFQATT, CDR2 SNEGSKA (reference sequence). The CDR3 spells CSARDLAGELFF. In DNA, the CDR3 is TGCAGTGCTAGAGATTTGGCCGGGGAGCTGTTTTTT.

The V call is TRBV29-1, the J call TRBJ1-1; D remains ambiguous. This CDR3 comprises 15 residues. Germline CDR1 reads SQVTM; CDR2 reads ANQGSEA. V lost 3 bases and J 4 bases, leaving 18 bases between the germline ends. The CDR3, as DNA: TGCAGCGTTGATTTTTACTCAGGCGTGAGCACTGAAGCTTTCTTT. It translates to CSVDFYSGVSTEAFF.

A few counts support this clonotype. CDR3 in DNA: TGCAGTGCTAGAGATCCCCGCAGGGGGAACACTGAAGCTTTCTTT. Its protein product is CSARDPRRGNTEAFF. This chain uses TRBV20-1 with TRBJ1-1, with a tentative D call TRBD1 (6 bases). CDR3 size: 15 residues. V was cut by 0 bases and J by 1 base, with 12 bases left in between. Germline CDR1 is DFQATT and CDR2 is SNEGSKA (reference sequence).

The sample holds many counts of this clonotype. The CDR3 here is CASSWPGTRANTGELFF. The DNA of the CDR3 is TGTGCCAGCAGTTGGCCCGGGACACGGGCGAACACCGGGGAGCTGTTTTTT. This sequence joins TRBV6-2 or TRBV6-3 and TRBJ2-2; possible D gene TRBD1, 6 bases. The length of the CDR3 is 17 residues. V was trimmed by 4 bases and J by 0 bases, leaving 15 bases between them. The germline V gene encodes CDR1 MNHEY and CDR2 SVGEGT.

This clonotype was seen at least ten times. The chain couples TRBV5-1 to TRBJ2-1, with no clear D. Germline V gene sequence: CDR1 SGHRS, CDR2 YFSETQ. The CDR3 totals 18 residues. V lost 2 bases and J lost 0, with 18 bases in between. The CDR3, as DNA: TGCGCCAGCAGCTTCTCGGGCTACCCAACCACCTCCTACAATGAGCAGTTCTTC. Its translation: CASSFSGYPTTSYNEQFF.

There are many counts of this clonotype. V usage is TRBV5-1 and J usage is TRBJ2-6; D remains ambiguous. This CDR3 comprises 16 residues. V was pared by 1 base and J by 4 bases, with 12 bases between. Germline CDR1 is SGHRS and CDR2 is YFSETQ. The CDR3 spells CASSLTGLEGANVLTF. The CDR3, as DNA: TGCGCCAGCAGCTTGACCGGCCTTGAGGGGGCCAACGTCCTGACTTTC.